This T cell receptor (beta chain) was identified in a study of blood T cell repertoires in COVID-19. Libraries were prepared by immunoSEQ multiplex PCR; TCRdb keeps only in-frame clonotypes and omits some of them. The data show some 490,000 clones, 88% seen once. Everyone who took part was roughly 18 to 89 years old, and they came from about 25 US areas. Clinical history reported by participants formed the basis on which cohorts were assigned. The germline gives CDR1 LNHDA, CDR2 SQIVND (reference sequence). The CDR3 spans 16 residues. Unmatched junction bases numbered 10, after V lost 4 bases and J lost 4 bases.

This TCR derives from a woman aged 60-70 years who had recovered from COVID-19. This chain joins TRBV19 and TRBJ1-2; the match to TRBD1 covers 9 bases. Sequencing used PBMCs or T cells enriched from blood (not recorded which). CDR3 sequence: CASSTRQGERGYGYTF. Written as DNA, the CDR3 is TGTGCCAGTAGTACCCGACAGGGGGAGAGGGGCTATGGCTACACCTTC.